This T cell receptor (beta chain) originates from a study of blood T cell repertoires in COVID-19 (dated by TCRdb to 2018 to 2021). Study-wide context: Samples from collaborators originated in the United States, Italy and Spain and spanned both the acute and convalescent phases of COVID-19. Where available, HLA class I and class II types were obtained from metadata supplied by the sample provider rather than from assay-based typing. The sample metadata nearly always contained a de-identified subject ID, COVID-19 status, age in years and sex. Samples were obtained from the ongoing ImmuneRACE study (first 160 participants) and from roughly 1,300 subjects provided by 6 global collaborators. The material from the prospective study consisted of cDNA or gDNA derived from T cells, B-cell-depleted T cells, or PBMCs. Deeply sampled blood TCRbeta repertoires from subjects exposed to, actively infected with, or recovered from COVID-19 were included in the dataset. The repertoires were made available in a free public database intended to serve as a resource for research on the immune response to SARS-CoV-2.

The immunoSEQ Assay, a bias-controlled multiplex PCR, was used to amplify TCRbeta CDR3 regions from genomic DNA. Concerning the study's data processing: Nucleated cell counts per sample were estimated from amplification of reference gene primers within the assay. Sequence reads were collapsed and filtered to measure the absolute abundance of every unique TCRbeta CDR3 rearrangement. For each sample, productive Simpson clonality was calculated as the square root of Simpson's diversity index across productive rearrangements. TCRdb stores this immuneACCESS table with in-frame sequences only. Part of the clones is absent; in the studies checked, under half of the shortfall reflects unresolved V genes, and no reason is known for the rest. V, J and clone size were drawn from that table, and D and trimming were deduced from the DNA. Recorded for this sample are 14,000 to 15,000 clones; approximately 92% of them occurred a single time. The ten largest clones represent approximately 7.6% of the sample.

Broad study findings and their caveats: The quantity of clinical and demographic metadata differed by source and by participant and was supplied without curation.

As regards this clone: The antigen this receptor binds is unknown. There are no base qualities to consult, and no much larger clone falls within one base.

The collaborating institutions used their own protocols to collect whole blood in K2EDTA tubes. Collaborator samples were shipped for TCRbeta analysis as frozen whole blood, isolated PBMCs, or DNA extracted from either sample type. The clonotype was recovered from a human donor with active COVID-19. The donor label of this sample is uncertain. The sequencing sample was made of peripheral blood.

The CDR3 has the sequence CASRRDSAKNIQYF. The DNA is as follows: TGTGCCAGCCGGAGGGACAGCGCCAAAAACATTCAGTACTTC. This chain joins TRBV6-5 to TRBJ2-4, with a tentative D gene TRBD1 over 7 matching bases. The CDR3 covers 14 residues, taking in both the cysteine and the phenylalanine. The retained sequence is limited to the CDR3, 42 bases, with the frame set at the first base. V sheds 8 bases and J sheds 1 base, leaving 12 bases between their ends. Reading the germline V gene gives CDR1 MNHEY and CDR2 SVGAGI.